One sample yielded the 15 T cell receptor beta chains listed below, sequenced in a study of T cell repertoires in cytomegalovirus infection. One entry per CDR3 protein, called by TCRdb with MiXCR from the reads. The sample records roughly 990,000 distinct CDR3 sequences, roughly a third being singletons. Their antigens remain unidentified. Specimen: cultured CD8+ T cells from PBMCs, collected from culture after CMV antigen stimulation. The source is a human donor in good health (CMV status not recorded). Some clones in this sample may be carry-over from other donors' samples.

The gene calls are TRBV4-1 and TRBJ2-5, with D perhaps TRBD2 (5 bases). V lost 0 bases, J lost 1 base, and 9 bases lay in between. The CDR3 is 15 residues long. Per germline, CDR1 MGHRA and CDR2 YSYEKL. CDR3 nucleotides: TGCGCCAGCAGCCAAGATACCGGGGTCCAAGAGACCCAGTACTTC. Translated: CASSQDTGVQETQYF.

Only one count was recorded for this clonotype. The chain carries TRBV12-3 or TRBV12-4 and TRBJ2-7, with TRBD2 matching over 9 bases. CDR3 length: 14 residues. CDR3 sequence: CASSLAGTPYEQYV. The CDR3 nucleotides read TGTGCCAGCAGTCTAGCGGGAACCCCCTACGAGCAGTACGTC.

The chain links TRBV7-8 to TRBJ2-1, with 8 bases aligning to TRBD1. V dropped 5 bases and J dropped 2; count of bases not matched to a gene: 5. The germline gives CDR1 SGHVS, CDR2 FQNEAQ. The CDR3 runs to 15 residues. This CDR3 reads CASSPPGQAYNEQFF. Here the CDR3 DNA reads TGTGCCAGCAGCCCGCCGGGACAGGCCTACAATGAGCAGTTCTTC.

The CDR3 sequence: CASSGTPGVYNEQFF. The CDR3 nucleotides read TGTGCCAGCAGTGGTACTCCGGGGGTGTACAATGAGCAGTTCTTC. The chain combines TRBV25-1 with TRBJ2-1; possible D gene TRBD2, 6 bases. CDR3 size: 15 residues. Trimming took off 4 bases at V and 4 bases at J, with 14 bases between the two ends. Germline CDR1 is MGHDK and CDR2 is SYGVNS.

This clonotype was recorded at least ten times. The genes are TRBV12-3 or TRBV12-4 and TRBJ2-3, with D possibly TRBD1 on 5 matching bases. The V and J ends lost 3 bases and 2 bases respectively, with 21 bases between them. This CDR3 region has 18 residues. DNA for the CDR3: TGTGCCAGCAGTTTGGACAACTTCACAGTGAACCCCACAGATACGCAGTATTTT. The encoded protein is CASSLDNFTVNPTDTQYF.

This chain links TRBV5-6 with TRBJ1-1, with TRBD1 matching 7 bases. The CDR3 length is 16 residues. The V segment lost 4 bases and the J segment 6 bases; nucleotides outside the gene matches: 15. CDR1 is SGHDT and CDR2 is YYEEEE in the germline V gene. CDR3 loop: CASSPRQGRGFPEAFF. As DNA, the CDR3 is TGTGCCAGCAGCCCACGACAGGGAAGAGGGTTTCCTGAAGCTTTCTTT.

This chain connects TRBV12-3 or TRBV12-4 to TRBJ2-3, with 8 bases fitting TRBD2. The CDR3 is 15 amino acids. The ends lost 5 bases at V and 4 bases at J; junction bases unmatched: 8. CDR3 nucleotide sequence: TGTGCCAGCAGTGCCGTCGGACTAGCTGCAGATACGCAGTATTTT. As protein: CASSAVGLAADTQYF.

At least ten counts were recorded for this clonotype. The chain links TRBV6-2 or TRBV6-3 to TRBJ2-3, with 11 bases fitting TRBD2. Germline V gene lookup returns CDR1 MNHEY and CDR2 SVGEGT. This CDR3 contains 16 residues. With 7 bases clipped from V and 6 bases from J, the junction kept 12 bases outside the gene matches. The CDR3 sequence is CASKAPSGGITDTQYF. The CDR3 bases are TGTGCCAGCAAGGCCCCTAGCGGGGGGATAACCGATACGCAGTATTTT.

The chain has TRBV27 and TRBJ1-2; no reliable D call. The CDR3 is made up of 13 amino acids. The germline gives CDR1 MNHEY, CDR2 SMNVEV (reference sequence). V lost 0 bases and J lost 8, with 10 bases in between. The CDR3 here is CASSLSWTGGYTF. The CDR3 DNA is TGTGCCAGCAGTTTATCCTGGACGGGGGGCTACACCTTC.

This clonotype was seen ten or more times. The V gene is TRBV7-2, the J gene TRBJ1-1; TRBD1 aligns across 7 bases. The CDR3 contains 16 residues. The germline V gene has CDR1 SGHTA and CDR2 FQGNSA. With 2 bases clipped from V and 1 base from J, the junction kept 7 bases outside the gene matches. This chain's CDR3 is CASSLMGQSRNTEAFF. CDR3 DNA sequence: TGTGCCAGCAGCTTAATGGGACAGAGTAGGAACACTGAAGCTTTCTTT.

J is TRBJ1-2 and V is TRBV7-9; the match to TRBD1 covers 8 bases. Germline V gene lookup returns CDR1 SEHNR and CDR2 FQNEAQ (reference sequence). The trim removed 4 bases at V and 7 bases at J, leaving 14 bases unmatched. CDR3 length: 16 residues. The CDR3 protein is CASSSTGDALAGGYTF. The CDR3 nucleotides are TGTGCCAGCAGCTCGACAGGGGACGCTCTGGCAGGTGGCTACACCTTC.

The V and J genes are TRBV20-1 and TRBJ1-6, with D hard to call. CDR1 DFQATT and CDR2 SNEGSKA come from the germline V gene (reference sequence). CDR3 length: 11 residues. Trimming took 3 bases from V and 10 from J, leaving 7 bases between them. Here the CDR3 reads CSASSDSPLHF. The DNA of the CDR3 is TGCAGTGCTAGTTCAGACTCACCCCTCCACTTT.

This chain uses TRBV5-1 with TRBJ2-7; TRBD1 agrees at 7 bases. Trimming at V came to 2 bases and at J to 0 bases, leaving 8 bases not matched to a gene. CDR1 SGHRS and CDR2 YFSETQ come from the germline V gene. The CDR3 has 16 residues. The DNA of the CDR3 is TGCGCCAGCAGCTTAGATCCGGGACAGAGCTCCTACGAGCAGTACTTC. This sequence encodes CASSLDPGQSSYEQYF.

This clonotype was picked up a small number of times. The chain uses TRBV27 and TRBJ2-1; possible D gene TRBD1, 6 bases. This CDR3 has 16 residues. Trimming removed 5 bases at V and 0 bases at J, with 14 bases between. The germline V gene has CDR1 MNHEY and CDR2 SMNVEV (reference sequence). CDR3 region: CASSAILGGSYNEQFF. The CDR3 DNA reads TGTGCCAGCAGTGCGATCTTAGGGGGCTCCTACAATGAGCAGTTCTTC.

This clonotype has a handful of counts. The CDR3 nucleotides are TGTGCCAGCAGTCCAAACCAGGGCAGGGCCACCTACAATGAGCAGTTCTTC. This encodes CASSPNQGRATYNEQFF. This chain connects TRBV6-1 to TRBJ2-1; TRBD1 might be the D (5 bases). The CDR3 is 17 residues long. Germline V gene sequence: CDR1 MNHNS, CDR2 SASEGT. Trimming took off 5 bases at V and 2 bases at J, with 19 bases between the two ends.